This T cell receptor (beta chain) was identified during a study of T cell clones after liver transplantation. J was trimmed by 0 bases and V by 1 base; bases with no gene match: 7. Germline lookup yields CDR1 SGHVS and CDR2 FQNEAQ. The CDR3 spans 17 residues. Study observations and caveats: The donor-reactive repertoire was only partly measurable in two subjects, lacking donor cells.

Generated by immunoSEQ multiplex PCR, the TCRdb table keeps only in-frame clones and is missing some. The sample has under 20,000 clones, about 84% seen once. As regards this clone: Antigen: not known.

Material: CD8+ T cells from blood, obtained less than 50 months after liver transplant. This sequence was found in a human patient who received a liver transplant. Some of these T cells may belong to the graft donor. The rearrangement links TRBV7-8 to TRBJ2-3; 7 nucleotides align to TRBD2. The CDR3 DNA is TGTGCCAGCAGCTTAGGGGTAGCGGGCAGTAGCACAGATACGCAGTATTTT. Its protein product is CASSLGVAGSSTDTQYF.